This TCR beta chain was sequenced in a study of cytomegalovirus exposure and HLA in healthy donors. J lost 4 bases, V lost 1 base, and 10 bases had no gene match. The CDR3 has 16 amino acids. Germline lookup yields CDR1 SGHRS and CDR2 YFSETQ. 13 Jbeta primers and 60 Vbeta primers were used for the PCR. Repertoires were generated with immunoSEQ multiplex PCR, while TCRdb's copy carries only in-frame clones and drops some. This sample has approximately 110,000 clones; 70% to 85% occur once, and the top ten carry around 3%. The chain links TRBV5-1 to TRBJ2-7; 8 bases align to TRBD2. The clonotype was recovered from a middle-aged woman in good health and CMV-seronegative. Material: PBMCs. In DNA, the CDR3 is TGCGCCAGCAGCTTGTCGGGAGGGGGAAACTCGTACGAGCAGTACTTC. This codes for CASSLSGGGNSYEQYF.